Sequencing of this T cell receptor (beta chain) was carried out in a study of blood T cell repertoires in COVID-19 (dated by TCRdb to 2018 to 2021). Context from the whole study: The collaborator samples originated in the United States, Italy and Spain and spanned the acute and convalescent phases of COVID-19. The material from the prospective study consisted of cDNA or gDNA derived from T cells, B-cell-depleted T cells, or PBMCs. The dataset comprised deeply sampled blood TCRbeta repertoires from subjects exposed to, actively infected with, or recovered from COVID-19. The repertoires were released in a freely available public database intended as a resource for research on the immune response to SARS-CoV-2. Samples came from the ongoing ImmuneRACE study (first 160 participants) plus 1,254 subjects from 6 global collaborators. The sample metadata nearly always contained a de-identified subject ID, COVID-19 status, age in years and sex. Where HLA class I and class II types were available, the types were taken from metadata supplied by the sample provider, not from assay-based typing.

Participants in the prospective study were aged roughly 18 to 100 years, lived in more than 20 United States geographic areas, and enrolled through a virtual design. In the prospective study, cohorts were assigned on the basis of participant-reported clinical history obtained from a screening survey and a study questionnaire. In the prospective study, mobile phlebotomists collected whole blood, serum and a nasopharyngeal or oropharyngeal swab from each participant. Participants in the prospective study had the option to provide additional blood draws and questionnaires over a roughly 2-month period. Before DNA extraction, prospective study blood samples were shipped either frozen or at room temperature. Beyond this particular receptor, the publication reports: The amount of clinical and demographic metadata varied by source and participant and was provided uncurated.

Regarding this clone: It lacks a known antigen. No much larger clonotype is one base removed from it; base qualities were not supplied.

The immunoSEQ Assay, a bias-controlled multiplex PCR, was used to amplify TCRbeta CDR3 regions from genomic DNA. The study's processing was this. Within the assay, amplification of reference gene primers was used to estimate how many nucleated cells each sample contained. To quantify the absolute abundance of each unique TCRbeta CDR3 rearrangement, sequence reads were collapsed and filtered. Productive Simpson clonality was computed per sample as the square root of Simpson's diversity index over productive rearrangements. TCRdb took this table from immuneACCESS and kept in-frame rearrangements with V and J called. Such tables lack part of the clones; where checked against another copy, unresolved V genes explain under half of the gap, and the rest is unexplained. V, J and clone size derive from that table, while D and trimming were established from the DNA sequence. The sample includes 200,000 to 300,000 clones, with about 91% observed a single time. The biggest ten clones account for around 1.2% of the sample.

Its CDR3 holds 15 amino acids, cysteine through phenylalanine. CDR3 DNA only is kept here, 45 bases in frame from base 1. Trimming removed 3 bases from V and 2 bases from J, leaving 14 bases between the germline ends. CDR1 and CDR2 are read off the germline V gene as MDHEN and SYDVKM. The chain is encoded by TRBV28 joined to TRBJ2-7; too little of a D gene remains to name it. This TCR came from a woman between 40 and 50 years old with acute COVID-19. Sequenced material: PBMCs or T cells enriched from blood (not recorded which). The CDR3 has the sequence CASSLKKTSTYEQYF. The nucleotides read TGTGCCAGCAGTTTGAAGAAGACAAGCACCTACGAGCAGTACTTC.